A single sample gave rise to the 25 T cell receptor beta chains below, sequenced in a study of blood T cell repertoires in COVID-19 (dated by TCRdb to 2018 to 2020). Libraries were made using the immunoSEQ multiplex PCR assay. The clones in this table, taken by TCRdb from immuneACCESS, are in-frame only. Not every clone is retained; where verified, under half of the shortfall comes from an unresolved V gene, and the cause of the rest is unknown. This sample holds about 36,000 clones; 90% were observed only once. Under 5% of the sample comes from the top ten. Sequenced input: peripheral blood. Receptors were obtained from a human donor in a cohort sampled during active COVID-19.

The gene calls are TRBV7-2 and TRBJ1-3; D might be TRBD1 (6 bases). Trimming left V 5 bases short and J 3 bases short, with 17 bases between. CDR1 and CDR2 (germline): SGHTA, FQGNSA. The CDR3 spans 16 residues. CDR3 bases: TGTGCCAGCAGCGCCCAACAGGGCCAACTTGGAAACACCATATATTTT. Protein: CASSAQQGQLGNTIYF.

V is TRBV30 and J is TRBJ2-1; TRBD2 agrees at 8 bases. In germline, CDR1 is GTSNPN, CDR2 SVGIG (reference sequence). The CDR3 spans 15 residues. V was pared by 0 bases and J by 6 bases, with 7 bases of the junction left unmatched. This CDR3 is CAWSVRAGVGNEQFF. The CDR3 DNA sequence: TGTGCCTGGAGTGTACGAGCGGGAGTGGGCAATGAGCAGTTCTTC.

This chain links TRBV28 with TRBJ2-4, with 7 bases fitting TRBD1. The CDR3 runs to 13 residues. V shed 10 bases, J shed 1 base, and the junction held 4 bases outside the gene matches. Germline V lookup: CDR1 MDHEN, CDR2 SYDVKM. This CDR3 reads CATLQGAKNIQYF. The CDR3 DNA reads TGTGCCACCCTACAGGGGGCCAAAAACATTCAGTACTTC.

The CDR3 sequence: CASSLAPQQVTEAFF. CDR3 DNA: TGTGCCAGCAGCTTAGCGCCCCAACAGGTCACTGAAGCTTTCTTT. The chain is built from TRBV11-2 and TRBJ1-1, with a tentative D call TRBD1 (5 bases). Germline V lookup: CDR1 SGHAT, CDR2 FQNNGV. This CDR3 region has 15 residues. Trimming shortened V by 1 base and J by 4 bases, and 13 bases separated the two germline ends. Variable domain in full (rest from reference TRBV11-2 and TRBJ1-1): EAGVAQSPRYKIIEKRQSVAFWCNPISGHATLYWYQQILGQGPKLLIQFQNNGVVDDSQLPKDRFSAERLKGVDSTLKIQPAKLEDSAVYLCASSLAPQQVTEAFFGQGTRLTVV.

The chain recombines TRBV18 with TRBJ1-1, with 7 positions matching TRBD1. Germline assignment: CDR1 KGHSH and CDR2 LQKENI. V was clipped by 3 bases and J by 9 bases; unmatched bases: 7. This CDR3 has 13 residues. The CDR3, as DNA: TGTGCCAGCTCACCGCCCGGGACAGACAAAGCTTTCTTT. Amino acids: CASSPPGTDKAFF.

The chain couples TRBV5-1 to TRBJ1-4; maybe TRBD1 (6 bases). Germline assignment: CDR1 SGHRS and CDR2 YFSETQ. V was shortened by 0 bases and J by 6 bases, with 12 bases between the two germline ends. The CDR3 is made up of 15 amino acids. CDR3 DNA: TGCGCCAGCAGCTTGGGACAGGTTGAGGATGAAAAACTGTTTTTT. Its protein is CASSLGQVEDEKLFF.

The CDR3 reads CASRAQGQNNSPLHF. The CDR3 DNA reads as TGTGCCAGCAGGGCTCAAGGACAGAATAATTCACCCCTCCACTTT. The V and J genes are TRBV7-2 and TRBJ1-6, with D possibly matching TRBD1 (6 bases). The CDR3 loop spans 15 amino acids. Per the germline V gene, CDR1 is SGHTA and CDR2 is FQGNSA. V was pared by 6 bases and J by 5 bases, with 14 bases between.

J is TRBJ2-7 and V is TRBV3-1 (or the pseudogene TRBV3-2); D is perhaps TRBD2 (6 bases). Germline V gives CDR1 LGHDT, CDR2 YNNKEL (reference sequence). CDR3 length equals 12 residues. V was shortened by 4 bases and J by 5 bases, with 9 bases between the two germline ends. CDR3 sequence: CASSPTSNEQYF. As DNA, the CDR3 is TGTGCCAGCAGCCCTACTAGCAACGAGCAGTACTTC.

J is TRBJ2-7 and V is TRBV5-1; 8 bases are a match to TRBD2. The CDR3 consists of 18 residues. The V segment lost 0 bases and the J segment 1 base; nucleotides outside the gene matches: 12. Germline V gene lookup returns CDR1 SGHRS and CDR2 YFSETQ. This CDR3 reads CASSLVGGRAGVSYEQYF. CDR3 DNA: TGCGCCAGCAGCTTGGTCGGGGGGCGAGCGGGAGTGTCCTACGAGCAGTACTTC.

The chain couples TRBV27 to TRBJ1-1; TRBD1 matches at 10 bases. From germline, CDR1 is MNHEY and CDR2 SMNVEV (reference sequence). Trimming at V came to 4 bases and at J to 7 bases, leaving 6 bases not matched to a gene. The CDR3 spans 14 residues. CDR3 in amino acids: CASSSTGGNGEAFF. CDR3 bases: TGTGCCAGCAGTTCGACAGGGGGCAATGGTGAAGCTTTCTTT.

The rearrangement joins TRBV27 to TRBJ2-1; the match to TRBD2 covers 7 bases. CDR1 and CDR2 from the germline V gene are MNHEY and SMNVEV (reference sequence). There are 18 residues in the CDR3. Unmatched junction bases numbered 12, after V lost 0 bases and J lost 4 bases. The CDR3 DNA is TGTGCCAGCAGTTTATCCCCCCGAACCGGGACTAAATACAATGAGCAGTTCTTC. This gives the protein CASSLSPRTGTKYNEQFF.

V and J are TRBV5-4 and TRBJ2-7; TRBD1 might be the D (5 bases). Germline loops: CDR1 SGHNT, CDR2 YYREEE (reference sequence). The CDR3 sequence is 16 residues long. Between the trimmed V and J ends, which lost 0 bases and 4 bases, there was a span of 17 bases. The CDR3 bases are TGTGCCAGCAGCTTGGAAGCGACGCGTGGGGCATACGAGCAGTACTTC. Its protein product is CASSLEATRGAYEQYF.

The rearrangement links TRBV9 to TRBJ1-2; tentative D call: TRBD1 (6 bases). V dropped 2 bases and J dropped 4 bases, with 9 bases sitting between them. Germline CDR1 is SGDLS and CDR2 is YYNGEE. This CDR3 has 13 amino acids. CDR3 bases: TGTGCCAGCAGCGTTGAGGACAGCTATGGCTACACCTTC. This sequence encodes CASSVEDSYGYTF.

This sequence joins TRBV11-2 and TRBJ1-4; 7 bases line up with TRBD1. V lost 5 bases, J lost 7 bases, and 4 bases stayed unmatched. CDR3 length: 13 residues. Per germline, CDR1 SGHAT and CDR2 FQNNGV. CDR3 in DNA: TGTGCCAGCAGCCGGAGACAGGGTGAAAAACTGTTTTTT. Encoded protein: CASSRRQGEKLFF.

V is TRBV25-1 and J is TRBJ2-3; TRBD2 aligns across 14 bases. CDR1 is MGHDK and CDR2 is SYGVNS in the germline V gene. The junction had 6 bases not matched to a gene; V was cut back by 3 bases and J by 1 base. The CDR3 is 18 residues long. The CDR3 is CASSDRLAGGIRTDTQYF. The CDR3 DNA follows: TGTGCCAGCAGTGATCGACTAGCGGGAGGGATACGCACAGATACGCAGTATTTT.

The chain joins TRBV6-2 or TRBV6-3 to TRBJ2-7; TRBD2 agrees at 8 bases. With V trimmed by 2 bases and J by 3 bases, 12 bases remained unmatched. CDR1 is MNHEY, CDR2 SVGEGT, per germline. The CDR3 spans 17 residues. CDR3 amino acids: CASSYRAGGAMNYEQYF. The CDR3 DNA sequence: TGTGCCAGCAGTTACAGGGCGGGGGGCGCGATGAACTACGAGCAGTACTTC.

The chain combines TRBV10-1 with TRBJ1-3, with D unresolved. V was trimmed by 6 bases and J by 0 bases, leaving 6 bases between them. The germline V gene has CDR1 WNHNN and CDR2 SYGVQD (reference sequence). There are 13 residues in the CDR3. This CDR3 reads CASRASSGNTIYF. For the CDR3, the DNA is TGCGCCAGCAGGGCCAGCTCTGGAAACACCATATATTTT.

The J gene is TRBJ2-1, the V gene TRBV15, with D possibly matching TRBD2 (5 bases). CDR3 size: 17 residues. Germline V gene sequence: CDR1 LNHNV, CDR2 YYDKDF (reference sequence). The V gene lost 5 bases and the J gene lost 5 bases, with 22 bases spanning the gap. The CDR3 bases are TGTGCCACCAGCGAATTCTTCGAGGCGGGTCGGAACAATGAGCAGTTCTTC. It is translated as CATSEFFEAGRNNEQFF.

The rearrangement joins TRBV3-1 (or the pseudogene TRBV3-2) to TRBJ2-5; weak D call: TRBD1 (7 bases). CDR3 length equals 13 residues. Germline CDR1 LGHDT, CDR2 YNNKEL (reference sequence). V lost 3 bases to trimming and J lost 4 bases, with 9 bases between them. The CDR3 protein is CASSHQGGETQYF. CDR3 coding DNA: TGTGCCAGCAGCCACCAGGGGGGAGAGACCCAGTACTTC.

The V and J genes are TRBV5-4 and TRBJ2-2, with TRBD2 identical over 7 bases. The CDR3 sequence is 15 residues long. The junction had 10 bases not matched to a gene; V was cut back by 7 bases and J by 4 bases. Per germline, CDR1 SGHNT and CDR2 YYREEE (reference sequence). The CDR3 reads CASATGGRATGELFF. The DNA for the CDR3 is TGTGCCAGCGCCACCGGGGGGAGGGCCACCGGGGAGCTGTTTTTT.

This CDR3 is CASSEGWQGWTDTQYF. The CDR3 nucleotides read TGTGCCAGCAGTGAAGGGTGGCAGGGGTGGACAGATACGCAGTATTTT. The chain is built from TRBV2 and TRBJ2-3; TRBD1 is a possible D gene (6 bases). This CDR3 has 16 residues. With 1 base removed from V and 3 bases from J, the gap between germline ends came to 14 bases. Germline lookup yields CDR1 SNHLY and CDR2 FYNNEI.

This sequence joins TRBV29-1 and TRBJ2-1, with a possible D match to TRBD2 (5 bases). Germline values: CDR1 SQVTM, CDR2 ANQGSEA. Trimming cost V 6 bases and J 6 bases, with 9 bases left between them. The length of the CDR3 is 11 residues. CDR3 in amino acids: CSVGERNEQFF. The CDR3 region has the DNA TGCAGCGTGGGAGAACGCAATGAGCAGTTCTTC.

The rearrangement uses TRBV7-2 and TRBJ2-5, with D unclear. The V gene's germline CDR1 is SGHTA and CDR2 FQGNSA. The ends were cut back, 2 bases at V and 4 bases at J, with 17 bases in the middle. The CDR3 is 16 residues long. The chain's CDR3 is CASSLRSPTRSETQYF. As DNA, the CDR3 is TGTGCCAGCAGCTTAAGGTCTCCTACGCGGTCAGAGACCCAGTACTTC.

This sequence joins TRBV7-8 and TRBJ2-1; TRBD2 might be the D (5 bases). CDR3 length: 15 residues. The V and J ends lost 6 bases and 8 bases respectively, with 20 bases between them. Per the germline V gene, CDR1 is SGHVS and CDR2 is FQNEAQ. DNA for the CDR3: TGTGCCAGCAGGGAACGGGCGGAGGTTTTGTATGAGCAGTTCTTC. Protein sequence: CASRERAEVLYEQFF.

The chain carries TRBV5-5 and TRBJ2-1; D perhaps matches TRBD2 (5 bases). Trimming pared 4 bases from V and 1 base from J, leaving 18 bases between. From germline, CDR1 is SGHKS and CDR2 YYEKEE (reference sequence). The CDR3 sequence is 17 residues long. The CDR3, as DNA: TGTGCCAGCAGCGGGAGAGGGAACCCAAGGTCCTACAATGAGCAGTTCTTC. Translation gives CASSGRGNPRSYNEQFF.